This TCR beta chain is from a study of blood T cell repertoires in COVID-19. Study at large: Italy, Spain and the United States were the sources of the convalescent and acute COVID-19 samples.

This clone was counted once. Sequenced by immunoSEQ multiplex PCR; TCRdb stores in-frame clones only, minus some. This sample has around 300,000 clones, with about 90% found just once. Specimen: peripheral blood. The receptor's source is a woman aged 25-40 years with COVID-19, enrolled during active disease.

CDR3 in amino acids: CAIINREETQYF. Written as DNA, the CDR3 is TGTGCCATCATTAACAGGGAAGAGACCCAGTACTTC. The chain employs TRBV10-3 and TRBJ2-5; weak D call: TRBD1 (6 bases). Deletions cut 7 bases from V and 3 bases from J, with 9 bases between. The germline gives CDR1 ENHRY, CDR2 SYGVKD. The CDR3 extends over 12 amino acids.